This TCR beta chain was recorded in a study of cytomegalovirus exposure and HLA in healthy donors. Unmatched junction bases numbered 15, after V lost 5 bases and J lost 7 bases. CDR1 and CDR2 from the germline V gene are SGHTA and FQGNSA. The CDR3 has 16 amino acids. Amplification used 60 Vbeta primers and 13 Jbeta primers. This table comes from immunoSEQ multiplex PCR, and its TCRdb copy is limited to in-frame clones, with some not included. The sample includes approximately 210,000 clones, 70% to 80% of them seen just once. Material for sequencing was PBMCs. This clonotype originated in a girl between 10 and 17 years old in good health and CMV-seropositive. The gene calls are TRBV7-2 and TRBJ2-7, with 9 bases lining up with TRBD2. The CDR3 DNA reads TGTGCCAGCAGCCCCGCGTGGGGCGGGGGGGCGGATGAGCAGTACTTC. It is translated as CASSPAWGGGADEQYF.